This T cell receptor beta chain stems from a study of multiple sclerosis patients with progressive multifocal leukoencephalopathy. Points from the study as a whole: In most PML patients, TRB repertoires appeared less diverse by entropy. Whether JC virus or general immunocompromise explains the findings remained unclear.

The survey-level immunoSEQ assay was used. Synthetic inline TR CDR3 controls covering all V-J pairings were spiked into each PCR. Clones were sequenced by immunoSEQ multiplex PCR, and TCRdb holds only the in-frame ones, with some missing. The sample records under 40,000 clones, 80% to 95% being singletons. Time point indicated: before natalizumab initiation. This clone was seen once. What it binds is not known. The sequence was collected from a man younger than 40 with multiple sclerosis. Sequenced material: PBMCs.

CDR3 in DNA: TGCGCCAGCAGCCAAGAAGTACGGAATACGCAGTATTTT. Amino acids: CASSQEVRNTQYF. This chain joins TRBV4-3 and TRBJ2-3; D not certain. The ends were cut back, 0 bases at V and 7 bases at J, with 8 bases in the middle. Per the germline V gene, CDR1 is LGHNA and CDR2 is YSLEER. The length of the CDR3 is 13 residues.